The TCR beta chain under discussion was sequenced for a study of cytomegalovirus exposure and HLA in healthy donors. Clones were sequenced by immunoSEQ multiplex PCR, and TCRdb holds only the in-frame ones, with some missing. Of 150,000 to 200,000 clones listed, around 88% are singletons. Germline trimming cut 4 bases from V and 7 bases from J; bases unmatched to any gene: 3. CDR3 length: 13 amino acids. The germline CDR1 and CDR2 sequences are SEHNR and FQNEAQ (reference sequence). Findings and limits, study-wide: Investigators reported 150 to 200 TCR beta chains as tied to cytomegalovirus. There were three CMV-associated chains whose specificity for CMV antigens was confirmed in vitro. While the bulk of TCR sequences proved rare, some public TCRs turned up in many donors.

On this clone: Antigen specificity is unknown.

This TCR was recovered from a woman younger than 30 in good health and CMV-seronegative. The chain combines TRBV7-9 with TRBJ2-4; 8 nucleotides line up with TRBD2. The sample taken for sequencing was PBMCs. The CDR3 DNA sequence: TGTGCCAGCAGCTGGAGCGGGAGCAACATTCAGTACTTC. Translating it yields CASSWSGSNIQYF.